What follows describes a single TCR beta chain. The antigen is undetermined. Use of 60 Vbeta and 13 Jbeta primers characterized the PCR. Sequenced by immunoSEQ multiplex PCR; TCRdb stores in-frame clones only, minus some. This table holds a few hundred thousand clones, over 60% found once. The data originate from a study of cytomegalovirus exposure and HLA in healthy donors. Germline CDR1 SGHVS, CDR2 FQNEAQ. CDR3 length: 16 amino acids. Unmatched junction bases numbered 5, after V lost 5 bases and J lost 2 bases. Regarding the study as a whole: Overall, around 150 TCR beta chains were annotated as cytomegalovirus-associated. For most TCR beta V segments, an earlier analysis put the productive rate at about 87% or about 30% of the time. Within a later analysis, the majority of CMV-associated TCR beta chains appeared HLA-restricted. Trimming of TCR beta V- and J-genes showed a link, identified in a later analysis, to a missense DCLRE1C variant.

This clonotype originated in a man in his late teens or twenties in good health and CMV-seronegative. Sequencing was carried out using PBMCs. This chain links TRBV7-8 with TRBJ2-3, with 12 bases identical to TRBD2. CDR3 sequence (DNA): TGTGCCAGCAGCCCCGGACTAGCGGGGTCCACAGATACGCAGTATTTT. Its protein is CASSPGLAGSTDTQYF.